This T cell receptor beta chain emerged from a study of Tregs in tolerant kidney transplant recipients. Findings and limits, study-wide: This study did not directly address biological reproducibility. The most relevant donor-specific Treg TCRbeta repertoire apparently came from expansion with activated donor B cells.

With respect to this clone: Antigen specificity is unknown.

In germline, CDR1 is SGHDT, CDR2 YYEEEE. V lost 1 base, J lost 3 bases, and 8 bases lay in between. This CDR3 has 13 residues. The assay was immunoSEQ multiplex PCR, and TCRdb's table has in-frame clones only and misses some. The table has around 70,000 clones, around nine tenths seen once. The rearrangement uses TRBV5-6 and TRBJ2-7; D call uncertain. Specimen: CD8+ T cells from blood, collected before the transplant. This receptor was obtained from a human donor who received a combined kidney and bone marrow transplant. This chain's CDR3 is CASSLFYLYEQYF. The DNA for the CDR3 is TGTGCCAGCAGCTTGTTCTACCTCTACGAGCAGTACTTC.